The rows below give T cell receptor beta chains drawn from one sample of a study of low-dose radiotherapy and immunotherapy resistance in tumors. TCRdb re-called the reads with MiXCR, one entry per CDR3 protein. The sample yields just over 90,000 distinct CDR3 sequences, around a fifth seen once. Material: PBMCs, obtained after low-dose radiotherapy plus immunotherapy. The receptors were gathered from a female donor with ovarian cancer. Both conserved end residues are part of each CDR3. The order of the fields is clone size, D gene, V gene, J gene, CDR3 protein, CDR3 DNA. The D gene is left open where the match is weak. Clone sizes are given selectively: once, few, many, or a class where the clone is expanded.

clone_size: many; d_call: NA; v_call: TRBV20-1; j_call: TRBJ2-5; cdr3_aa: CSARGGVDSHQETQYF; cdr3_nt: TGCAGTGCTAGAGGGGGGGTAGACAGTCACCAAGAGACCCAGTACTTC
clone_size: many; d_call: NA; v_call: TRBV18; j_call: TRBJ2-6; cdr3_aa: CASSPDISGANVLTF; cdr3_nt: TGTGCCAGCTCACCGGACATCTCTGGGGCCAACGTCCTGACTTTC
clone_size: many; d_call: TRBD2; v_call: TRBV20-1; j_call: TRBJ2-5; cdr3_aa: CSASGAGVTKRETQYF; cdr3_nt: TGCAGTGCTAGCGGGGCGGGGGTTACGAAGAGGGAGACCCAGTACTTC
clone_size: many; d_call: TRBD1; v_call: TRBV5-1; j_call: TRBJ1-2; cdr3_aa: CASSPDRMISYGYTF; cdr3_nt: TGCGCCAGCAGCCCGGACAGGATGATATCCTATGGCTACACCTTC
clone_size: many; d_call: TRBD2; v_call: TRBV9; j_call: TRBJ2-1; cdr3_aa: CASSQAHPGLAFNEQFF; cdr3_nt: TGTGCCAGCAGCCAGGCCCACCCGGGACTAGCCTTCAATGAGCAGTTCTTC
clone_size: many; d_call: NA; v_call: TRBV6-2/TRBV6-3; j_call: TRBJ2-7; cdr3_aa: CASSFPKYEQYF; cdr3_nt: TGTGCCAGCAGCTTCCCAAAATACGAGCAGTACTTC
clone_size: many; d_call: NA; v_call: TRBV9; j_call: TRBJ2-3; cdr3_aa: CASSVASSPDTQYF; cdr3_nt: TGTGCCAGCAGCGTAGCGTCTAGCCCAGATACGCAGTATTTT
clone_size: NA; d_call: NA; v_call: TRBV30; j_call: TRBJ2-5; cdr3_aa: CAWSVADQETQYF; cdr3_nt: TGTGCCTGGAGTGTAGCGGACCAAGAGACCCAGTACTTC
clone_size: few; d_call: NA; v_call: TRBV5-1; j_call: TRBJ1-1; cdr3_aa: CASSRTGQNTEAFF; cdr3_nt: TGCGCCAGCAGCCGAACGGGACAGAACACTGAAGCTTTCTTT
clone_size: many; d_call: TRBD2; v_call: TRBV6-6; j_call: TRBJ2-1; cdr3_aa: CASRNGGGAYNEQFF; cdr3_nt: TGTGCCAGCAGAAACGGGGGGGGCGCCTACAATGAGCAGTTCTTC
clone_size: few; d_call: TRBD1; v_call: TRBV5-1; j_call: TRBJ2-7; cdr3_aa: CASSLAPGQVTYEQYF; cdr3_nt: TGCGCCAGCAGCTTGGCCCCGGGACAGGTAACCTACGAGCAGTACTTC
clone_size: many; d_call: NA; v_call: TRBV7-9; j_call: TRBJ2-1; cdr3_aa: CASSLETRYNEQFF; cdr3_nt: TGTGCCAGCAGCTTGGAAACAAGGTACAATGAGCAGTTCTTC
clone_size: NA; d_call: NA; v_call: TRBV12-3/TRBV12-4; j_call: TRBJ1-2; cdr3_aa: CASSPQNSVPNYGYTF; cdr3_nt: TGTGCCAGCAGTCCGCAAAACAGCGTACCTAACTATGGCTACACCTTC
clone_size: many; d_call: TRBD2; v_call: TRBV12-3/TRBV12-4; j_call: TRBJ2-3; cdr3_aa: CASSLLGLAGGFSTDTQYF; cdr3_nt: TGTGCCAGCAGTTTACTTGGACTAGCGGGAGGATTCAGCACAGATACGCAGTATTTT
clone_size: many; d_call: TRBD2; v_call: TRBV20-1; j_call: TRBJ2-1; cdr3_aa: CSASGTSGITPSSYNEQFF; cdr3_nt: TGCAGTGCCTCCGGGACTAGCGGAATTACCCCGAGCTCCTACAATGAGCAGTTCTTC
clone_size: many; d_call: NA; v_call: TRBV7-3; j_call: TRBJ2-5; cdr3_aa: CASSGGLRGETQYF; cdr3_nt: TGTGCCAGCAGTGGGGGGCTCCGGGGTGAGACCCAGTACTTC
clone_size: many; d_call: NA; v_call: TRBV20-1; j_call: TRBJ1-1; cdr3_aa: CSAPTGRPEAFF; cdr3_nt: TGCAGTGCCCCCACCGGGAGGCCTGAAGCTTTCTTT
clone_size: many; d_call: TRBD1; v_call: TRBV24-1; j_call: TRBJ2-5; cdr3_aa: CATSAGTAATQYF; cdr3_nt: TGTGCCACCAGCGCCGGGACAGCAGCGACCCAGTACTTC
clone_size: few; d_call: TRBD2; v_call: TRBV30; j_call: TRBJ2-3; cdr3_aa: CAWSVLAGGVQYF; cdr3_nt: TGTGCCTGGAGTGTACTAGCGGGAGGTGTGCAGTATTTT
clone_size: NA; d_call: NA; v_call: TRBV30; j_call: TRBJ1-2; cdr3_aa: CAWEAGSNYGYTF; cdr3_nt: TGTGCCTGGGAGGCAGGGAGTAACTATGGCTACACCTTC
clone_size: many; d_call: NA; v_call: TRBV24-1; j_call: TRBJ2-2; cdr3_aa: CATSDRGEVAFSPTELFF; cdr3_nt: TGTGCCACAAGTGATCGAGGGGAAGTTGCTTTTTCACCGACCGAGCTGTTTTTT
clone_size: many; d_call: NA; v_call: TRBV27; j_call: TRBJ2-3; cdr3_aa: CASSFYIPPAISDTDTQYF; cdr3_nt: TGTGCCAGCAGTTTCTATATCCCCCCGGCGATCTCCGACACAGATACGCAGTATTTT
clone_size: many; d_call: NA; v_call: TRBV12-3/TRBV12-4; j_call: TRBJ1-2; cdr3_aa: CASSQQTVPYYGYTF; cdr3_nt: TGTGCCAGCAGTCAGCAGACAGTTCCCTACTATGGCTACACCTTC
clone_size: many; d_call: TRBD1; v_call: TRBV3-1; j_call: TRBJ1-5; cdr3_aa: CASSPGQRNQPQHF; cdr3_nt: TGTGCCAGCAGCCCGGGACAGAGGAATCAGCCCCAGCATTTT
clone_size: many; d_call: TRBD2; v_call: TRBV19; j_call: TRBJ2-3; cdr3_aa: CASSTGGDTQYF; cdr3_nt: TGTGCCAGTAGTACGGGAGGTGATACGCAGTATTTT
clone_size: many; d_call: NA; v_call: TRBV4-1; j_call: TRBJ1-1; cdr3_aa: CASSQDSLLVGFTEAFF; cdr3_nt: TGCGCCAGCAGCCAGGATTCCCTCTTGGTGGGGTTTACTGAAGCTTTCTTT
clone_size: NA; d_call: NA; v_call: TRBV19; j_call: TRBJ1-2; cdr3_aa: CASGGQPANYGYTF; cdr3_nt: TGTGCCAGTGGAGGACAGCCAGCTAACTATGGCTACACCTTC
clone_size: many; d_call: NA; v_call: TRBV5-8; j_call: TRBJ2-1; cdr3_aa: CASTSLEKNEQFF; cdr3_nt: TGTGCCAGCACTTCCCTAGAGAAGAATGAGCAGTTCTTC
clone_size: many; d_call: TRBD1; v_call: TRBV7-9; j_call: TRBJ2-7; cdr3_aa: CASSQTPFGTGGHEQYF; cdr3_nt: TGTGCCAGCAGCCAAACCCCATTTGGGACAGGGGGCCACGAGCAGTACTTC
clone_size: many; d_call: NA; v_call: TRBV4-2; j_call: TRBJ1-2; cdr3_aa: CASSQVQGNYGYTF; cdr3_nt: TGTGCCAGCAGCCAAGTTCAAGGAAACTATGGCTACACCTTC
clone_size: many; d_call: TRBD1; v_call: TRBV9; j_call: TRBJ2-2; cdr3_aa: CASSVTGQGSGELFF; cdr3_nt: TGTGCCAGCAGCGTAACTGGACAGGGCTCCGGGGAGCTGTTTTTT